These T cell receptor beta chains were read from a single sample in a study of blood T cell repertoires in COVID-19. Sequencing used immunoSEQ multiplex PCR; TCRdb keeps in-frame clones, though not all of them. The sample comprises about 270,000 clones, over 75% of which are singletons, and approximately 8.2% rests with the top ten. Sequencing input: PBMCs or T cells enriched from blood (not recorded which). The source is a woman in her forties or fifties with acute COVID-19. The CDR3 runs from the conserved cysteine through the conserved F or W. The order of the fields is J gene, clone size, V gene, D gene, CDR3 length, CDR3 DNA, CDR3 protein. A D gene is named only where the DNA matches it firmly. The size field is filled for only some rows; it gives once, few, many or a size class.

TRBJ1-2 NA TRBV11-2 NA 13 TGTGCCAGCAGCTTAGGGGGGGACTATGGCTACACCTTC CASSLGGDYGYTF
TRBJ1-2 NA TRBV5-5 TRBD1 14 TGTGCCAGCAGAGCCCAAGGACAGGACTATGGCTACACCTTC CASRAQGQDYGYTF
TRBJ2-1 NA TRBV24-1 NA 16 TGTGCCACCAGTGATAGTGACTCTAGCTCCTACAATGAGCAGTTCTTC CATSDSDSSSYNEQFF
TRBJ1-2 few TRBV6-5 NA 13 TGTGCCAGCAGTTCAGGGGTGTCAGGTGGCTACACCTTC CASSSGVSGGYTF
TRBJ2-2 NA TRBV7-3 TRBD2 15 TGTGCCAGCAGGCCGGCCGGGAGGGACACCGGGGAGCTGTTTTTT CASRPAGRDTGELFF
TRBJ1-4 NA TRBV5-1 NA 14 TGCGCCAGCAGCCTAGGACAGATAGACGAAAAACTGTTTTTT CASSLGQIDEKLFF
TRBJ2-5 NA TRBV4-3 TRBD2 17 TGCGCCAGCAGCCCGGGACTAGCGGGGGGCTACCAAGAGACCCAGTACTTC CASSPGLAGGYQETQYF
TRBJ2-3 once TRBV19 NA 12 TGTGCCAGTAGTATGGGGGCAAATACGCAGTATTTT CASSMGANTQYF
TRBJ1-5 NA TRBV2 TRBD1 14 TGTGCCAGCCGGACAGGGGATTTCAATCAGCCCCAGCATTTT CASRTGDFNQPQHF
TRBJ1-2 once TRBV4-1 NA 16 TGCGCCAGCAGCCAAGATTTTAACAGGGTGGACTATGGCTACACCTTC CASSQDFNRVDYGYTF
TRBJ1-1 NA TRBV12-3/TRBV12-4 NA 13 TGTGCCAGCACCTATGGTATGAACACTGAAGCTTTCTTT CASTYGMNTEAFF
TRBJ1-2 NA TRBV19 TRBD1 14 TGTGCCACCTCATGGGGACAGGGTTCGTATGGCTACACCTTC CATSWGQGSYGYTF
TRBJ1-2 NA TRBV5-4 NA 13 TGTGCCAGCAGCCGGGACTCCAACTATGGCTACACCTTC CASSRDSNYGYTF
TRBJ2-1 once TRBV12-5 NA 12 TGTGCTAGTGGAGGCCTTCGGGGTGAGCAGTTCTTC CASGGLRGEQFF
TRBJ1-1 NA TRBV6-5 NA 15 TGTGCCAGCAGCCGTGAGGGAGGGAGGGGCACTGAAGCTTTCTTT CASSREGGRGTEAFF
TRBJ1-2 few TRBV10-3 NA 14 TGTGCCATCAGTGATGGAAGGGGTAACTATGGCTACACCTTC CAISDGRGNYGYTF
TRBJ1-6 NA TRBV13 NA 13 TGTGCCAGCAGCTTACCGGGACATCCACCCCTCCACTTT CASSLPGHPPLHF
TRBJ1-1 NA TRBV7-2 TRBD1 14 TGTGCCAGCACCCGGGACAGGGGGCTCACTGAAGCTTTCTTT CASTRDRGLTEAFF
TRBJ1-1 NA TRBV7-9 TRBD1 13 TGTGCCAGCAGCATGGACAGGGCGAGTGAAGCTTTCTTT CASSMDRASEAFF
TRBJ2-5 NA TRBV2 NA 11 TGTGCCAGGGGGGGGCCAGAGACCCAGTACTTC CARGGPETQYF
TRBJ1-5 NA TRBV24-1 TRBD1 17 TGTGCCACCAGTGAGATTTTAGGGGGCGTACACAATCAGCCCCAGCATTTT CATSEILGGVHNQPQHF
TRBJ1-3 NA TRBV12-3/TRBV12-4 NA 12 TGTGCCAGCAGCCCAGGGGGAAACACCATATATTTT CASSPGGNTIYF
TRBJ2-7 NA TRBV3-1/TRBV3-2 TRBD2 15 TGTGCCAGCAGCCAAGCACTAGCGGGCAACTACGAGCAGTACTTC CASSQALAGNYEQYF
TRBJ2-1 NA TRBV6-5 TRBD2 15 TGTGCCAGCAGCCTCACGGGGGGGCCCCACAATGAGCAGTTCTTC CASSLTGGPHNEQFF
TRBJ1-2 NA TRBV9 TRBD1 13 TGTGCCAGCAGCGGAGGGACAGGGAATGGCTACACCTTC CASSGGTGNGYTF
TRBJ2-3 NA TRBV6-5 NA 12 TGTGCCAGCAGCCGAGGGAGGGATACGCAGTATTTT CASSRGRDTQYF
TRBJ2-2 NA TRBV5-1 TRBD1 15 TGCGCCAGCAGCTCGGGACAGGGGGCGCGAGGGGAGCTGTTTTTT CASSSGQGARGELFF
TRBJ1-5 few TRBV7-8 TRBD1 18 TGTGCCAGCAGCCTTTATACAGGGGGGGGAAATAGCAATCAGCCCCAGCATTTT CASSLYTGGGNSNQPQHF
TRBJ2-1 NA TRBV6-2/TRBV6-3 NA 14 TGTGCCAGCAGTTATGGTATTGACCTCTGGGCTGGGTTCTTC CASSYGIDLWAGFF
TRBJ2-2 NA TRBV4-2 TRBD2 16 TGTGCCAGCAGGAACGGGAGGGACATCAACACCGGGGAGCTGTTTTTT CASRNGRDINTGELFF
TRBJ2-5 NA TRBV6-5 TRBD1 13 TGTGCCAGCATCGGACAGGGTCTCGAGACCCAGTACTTC CASIGQGLETQYF
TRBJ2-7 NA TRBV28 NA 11 TGTGCCAGCAGTTTACGGTACGAGCAGTACTTC CASSLRYEQYF
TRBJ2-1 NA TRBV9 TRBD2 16 TGTGCCAGCAGCGCCTTTTTAAGCGGGGTCTACAATGAGCAGTTCTTC CASSAFLSGVYNEQFF
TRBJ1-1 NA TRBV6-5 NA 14 TGTGCCAGCAGATCGGGACACCTGAACACTGAAGCTTTCTTT CASRSGHLNTEAFF
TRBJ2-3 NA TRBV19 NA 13 TGTGCCAGTAGGGGGCGGAACACAGATACGCAGTATTTT CASRGRNTDTQYF
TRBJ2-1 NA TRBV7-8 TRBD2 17 TGTGCCAGCAGCTTACGACTAGCGGGGGCTCAGCACAATGAGCAGTTCTTC CASSLRLAGAQHNEQFF
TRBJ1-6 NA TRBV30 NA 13 TGTGCCTGGGCTAGCTCCTATAATTCACCCCTCCACTTT CAWASSYNSPLHF
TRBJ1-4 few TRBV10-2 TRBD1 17 TGCGCCAGCAGCGGGGGTAGACAGGGTATGACTAATGAAAAACTGTTTTTT CASSGGRQGMTNEKLFF
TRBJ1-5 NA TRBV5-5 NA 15 TGTGCCAGCAGCTCCCGGGGAGGGGTGGATCAGCCCCAGCATTTT CASSSRGGVDQPQHF
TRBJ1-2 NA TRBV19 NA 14 TGTGCCAGTAGTGCCCGGGACTTTGACTATGGCTACACCTTC CASSARDFDYGYTF
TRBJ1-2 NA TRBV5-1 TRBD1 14 TGCGCCAGCAGCTCGACAGGGGGAAACTATGGCTACACCTTC CASSSTGGNYGYTF
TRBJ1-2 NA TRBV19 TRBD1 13 TGTGCCAGTAGTATGACAGGGGTCTATGGCTACACCTTC CASSMTGVYGYTF
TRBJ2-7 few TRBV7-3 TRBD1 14 TGTGCCAGCAGCTCGGACAGGGAGTACTACGAGCAGTACTTC CASSSDREYYEQYF
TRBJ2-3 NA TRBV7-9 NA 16 TGTGCCAGCAGAACCCAACTAGCTGAGGGCACAGATACGCAGTATTTT CASRTQLAEGTDTQYF
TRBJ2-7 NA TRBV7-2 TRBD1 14 TGTGCCAGCAGCGTCCGGGACAGCGCCTACGAGCAGTACTTC CASSVRDSAYEQYF
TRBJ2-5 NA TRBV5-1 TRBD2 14 TGCGCCAGCAGCTTGGCGGGGGGTGGAGAGACCCAGTACTTC CASSLAGGGETQYF
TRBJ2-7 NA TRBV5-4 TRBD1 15 TGTGCCAGCAGCTCTCCGGGACAGGGCTTCTACGAGCAGTACTTC CASSSPGQGFYEQYF
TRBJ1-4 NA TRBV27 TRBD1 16 TGTGCCAGCAGTTTATTTGTTCCCCAGGGGGATGAAAAACTGTTTTTT CASSLFVPQGDEKLFF